These T cell receptor beta chains were read from a single sample in a study of T cell clonotyping in hematopoietic cell transplantation. TCRdb keeps only in-frame clones here, not all; method: immunoSEQ multiplex PCR. The table shows around 14,000 clones, with approximately 84% occurring only once. The specimen was PBMCs, collected 100 days after allogeneic stem cell transplant. These receptors all stem from a male patient aged 50 or older who had an allogeneic stem cell transplant from an unrelated donor, so T cells may come from the graft donor. Some clones in this sample may be carry-over from other donors' samples. The CDR3 runs from the conserved cysteine through the conserved F or W. D genes are given only for firm matches. Size values are once, few and many counts, or a class for expanded clones, and some rows have none.

cdr3_length	v_call	d_call	clone_size	j_call	cdr3_aa	cdr3_nt
14	TRBV7-9	TRBD2	NA	TRBJ2-2	CASGGGGDTGELFF	TGTGCCAGCGGCGGGGGGGGAGACACCGGGGAGCTGTTTTTT
14	TRBV14	TRBD1	NA	TRBJ1-2	CASSRTGGGYGYTF	TGTGCCAGCAGCCGGACAGGGGGCGGCTATGGCTACACCTTC
12	TRBV30	NA	NA	TRBJ1-1	CAWTGDNTEAFF	TGTGCCTGGACAGGCGATAACACTGAAGCTTTCTTT
16	TRBV9	TRBD1	once	TRBJ1-5	CASSAGGVHSNQPQHF	TGTGCCAGCAGCGCAGGGGGGGTACATAGCAATCAGCCCCAGCATTTT
14	TRBV5-6	NA	NA	TRBJ2-5	CASSWGMGIETQYF	TGTGCCAGCAGCTGGGGGATGGGGATAGAGACCCAGTACTTC
14	TRBV6-5	NA	NA	TRBJ2-3	CASSYGQITDTQYF	TGTGCCAGCAGTTACGGTCAGATAACAGATACGCAGTATTTT
14	TRBV27	TRBD2	once	TRBJ2-1	CASRAGGINNEQFF	TGTGCCAGCAGGGCGGGGGGGATTAACAATGAGCAGTTCTTC
15	TRBV9	TRBD2	NA	TRBJ2-5	CASSPNAGGEETQYF	TGTGCCAGCAGCCCCAATGCGGGGGGTGAAGAGACCCAGTACTTC
16	TRBV10-3	NA	NA	TRBJ2-7	CAISESNSGTPYEQYF	TGTGCCATCAGTGAGTCGAATAGCGGCACCCCCTACGAGCAGTACTTC
11	TRBV7-2	TRBD1	once	TRBJ2-7	CASRFRDRVNF	TGTGCCAGCAGATTCCGGGACAGGGTAAACTTC
15	TRBV27	TRBD1	NA	TRBJ2-7	CASSSPGQGSYEQYF	TGTGCCAGCAGCTCCCCGGGACAGGGTTCCTACGAGCAGTACTTC
14	TRBV6-5	NA	NA	TRBJ1-6	CASSYGTYNSPLHF	TGTGCCAGCAGTTACGGGACCTATAATTCACCCCTCCACTTT
14	TRBV19	NA	NA	TRBJ1-1	CASSTRQTNTEAFF	TGTGCCAGTAGTACACGACAGACGAACACTGAAGCTTTCTTT
11	TRBV20-1	NA	NA	TRBJ1-1	CSAGRATEAFF	TGCAGTGCCGGGCGGGCCACTGAAGCTTTCTTT
16	TRBV7-2	NA	NA	TRBJ2-5	CASSLGASRLQETQYF	TGTGCCAGCAGCTTAGGGGCCTCGCGGCTTCAAGAGACCCAGTACTTC
14	TRBV27	NA	few	TRBJ2-3	CASSFGGSTDTQYF	TGTGCCAGCAGTTTCGGGGGATCAACAGATACGCAGTATTTT
13	TRBV6-5	NA	NA	TRBJ1-2	CASSPRDNYGYTF	TGTGCCAGCAGCCCCCGGGACAACTATGGCTACACCTTC
14	TRBV14	NA	NA	TRBJ2-2	CASRPRDRPGELFF	TGTGCCAGCAGACCGCGTGACAGGCCCGGGGAGCTGTTTTTT
14	TRBV5-6	NA	NA	TRBJ1-1	CASRLGQMNTEAFF	TGTGCCAGCAGGCTGGGGCAGATGAACACTGAAGCTTTCTTT
16	TRBV6-6	TRBD1	NA	TRBJ1-1	CASSYPAGTGRPEAFF	TGTGCCAGCAGTTACCCAGCCGGGACAGGACGGCCAGAAGCTTTCTTT
14	TRBV30	NA	NA	TRBJ2-1	CAWSVGYRASEQFF	TGTGCCTGGAGTGTAGGGTACAGGGCAAGTGAGCAGTTCTTC
14	TRBV6-1	NA	NA	TRBJ1-4	CASKDRAINEKLFF	TGTGCCAGCAAGGACAGAGCGATAAATGAAAAACTGTTTTTT
16	TRBV5-8	NA	once	TRBJ1-4	CASSLEGVGAGEKLFF	TGTGCCAGCAGCTTGGAGGGGGTCGGGGCAGGTGAAAAACTGTTTTTT
13	TRBV7-2	TRBD1	NA	TRBJ1-2	CASTSGTGVGYTF	TGTGCCAGCACCTCCGGGACAGGGGTTGGCTACACCTTC
14	TRBV29-1	TRBD1	NA	TRBJ2-2	CSVGQGTGTGELFF	TGCAGCGTAGGACAGGGAACGGGTACCGGGGAGCTGTTTTTT
16	TRBV7-9	TRBD1	NA	TRBJ2-7	CASSSSFQGDSYEQYF	TGTGCCAGCAGCTCATCGTTCCAGGGGGATTCCTACGAGCAGTACTTC
16	TRBV13	NA	NA	TRBJ1-1	CASSFEGPYKTTEAFF	TGTGCCAGCAGCTTCGAGGGCCCCTACAAGACTACTGAAGCTTTCTTT
16	TRBV18	TRBD2	NA	TRBJ2-2	CASSPRREANTGELFF	TGTGCCAGCTCACCACGGCGGGAGGCCAACACCGGGGAGCTGTTTTTT
12	TRBV6-5	NA	NA	TRBJ2-7	CASSYSGDEQYF	TGTGCCAGCAGTTACTCGGGGGACGAGCAGTACTTC
14	TRBV28	NA	NA	TRBJ1-2	CASSLDGIHYGYTF	TGTGCCAGCAGTTTAGACGGGATCCACTATGGCTACACCTTC
15	TRBV25-1	TRBD1	NA	TRBJ2-5	CASSEGTGGQETQYF	TGTGCCAGCAGTGAGGGGACAGGGGGCCAAGAGACCCAGTACTTC
14	TRBV19	NA	once	TRBJ1-1	CASSIGGRGTEAFF	TGTGCCAGTAGTATCGGGGGAAGGGGCACTGAAGCTTTCTTT
19	TRBV4-2	NA	NA	TRBJ1-4	CASSQLRASELSTNEKLFF	TGTGCCAGCAGCCAGCTCCGGGCCTCGGAGTTGTCAACTAATGAAAAACTGTTTTTT
13	TRBV7-2	NA	NA	TRBJ1-1	CASSLRAETEAFF	TGTGCCAGCAGCTTGAGGGCGGAAACTGAAGCTTTCTTT
12	TRBV2	NA	NA	TRBJ1-2	CASSAGDYGYTF	TGTGCCAGCAGTGCAGGGGACTATGGCTACACCTTC
15	TRBV6-1	TRBD1	NA	TRBJ1-5	CASREGQVFNQPQHF	TGTGCCAGCAGAGAAGGACAGGTTTTTAATCAGCCCCAGCATTTT
15	TRBV12-5	TRBD2	NA	TRBJ2-7	CASGPGGSGGYEQYF	TGTGCTAGTGGCCCCGGGGGAAGCGGGGGCTACGAGCAGTACTTC
16	TRBV18	NA	NA	TRBJ1-2	CASSPPSRDANYGYTF	TGTGCCAGCTCACCACCGTCCAGGGATGCTAACTATGGCTACACCTTC
15	TRBV6-6	NA	NA	TRBJ1-5	CASSYGPVSNQPQHF	TGTGCCAGCAGTTATGGGCCGGTTAGCAATCAGCCCCAGCATTTT
13	TRBV7-6	NA	NA	TRBJ1-1	CASRLTGNTEAFF	TGTGCCAGCAGGTTGACAGGGAACACTGAAGCTTTCTTT
13	TRBV30	NA	NA	TRBJ1-6	CAWVQGHNSPLHF	TGTGCCTGGGTACAGGGCCACAATTCACCCCTCCACTTT
15	TRBV5-4	NA	NA	TRBJ1-4	CASSGAAGFDEKLFF	TGTGCCAGCAGCGGTGCGGCAGGCTTTGATGAAAAACTGTTTTTT
13	TRBV25-1	NA	NA	TRBJ2-1	CASSEFGADEQFF	TGTGCCAGCAGTGAATTCGGGGCGGATGAGCAGTTCTTC
15	TRBV9	TRBD1	NA	TRBJ2-1	CASSTVGQGHNEQFF	TGTGCCAGCAGCACGGTCGGACAGGGCCACAATGAGCAGTTCTTC
14	TRBV9	TRBD2	once	TRBJ2-7	CASSTDTSGSRQYF	TGTGCCAGCAGCACGGACACTAGCGGGAGTCGGCAGTACTTC
15	TRBV19	TRBD1	NA	TRBJ1-6	CASSTTGGIKSPLHF	TGTGCCAGTAGTACGACAGGGGGCATAAAGTCACCCCTCCACTTT
13	TRBV11-3	NA	NA	TRBJ2-2	CASSSYGTGELFF	TGTGCCAGCAGCTCCTACGGCACCGGGGAGCTGTTTTTT